Listed below are T cell receptor beta chains from one sample, sequenced in a study of regulatory T cells in long-lasting Graves disease. A single record per CDR3 protein comes from TCRdb applying MiXCR to the multiplex PCR reads. The data contain 250,000 to 300,000 distinct CDR3 sequences, about 18% of them singletons. These data also formed part of another study, on T cells in Graves' hyperthyroidism and ophthalmopathy.

The sample in question was peripheral blood mononuclear cells (PBMCs), obtained at new diagnosis, from a patient treated with antithyroid drugs. Every receptor here comes from a woman in her 30s with Graves disease. Both conserved end residues are part of each CDR3. Fields, in order: J gene, D gene, CDR3 length, clone size, V gene, CDR3 DNA, CDR3 protein. The D gene is left open where the match is weak. Clone size is given for some rows only: seen once, a few or many times, or a class if the clone is expanded.

j_call: TRBJ2-3
d_call: TRBD2
cdr3_length: 14
clone_size: -
v_call: TRBV20-1
cdr3_nt: TGCAGTGCTAGAGGTGGCGGGGGGGCAGATACGCAGTATTTT
cdr3_aa: CSARGGGGADTQYF

j_call: TRBJ2-2
d_call: -
cdr3_length: 15
clone_size: -
v_call: TRBV6-1
cdr3_nt: TGTGCCAGCAGTGACTGGGGACATAACACCGGGGAGCTGTTTTTT
cdr3_aa: CASSDWGHNTGELFF

j_call: TRBJ2-5
d_call: -
cdr3_length: 16
clone_size: few
v_call: TRBV12-5
cdr3_nt: TGTGCTAGTGACCTTACAGTGGGACGGGTCGGGGAGACCCAGTACTTC
cdr3_aa: CASDLTVGRVGETQYF

j_call: TRBJ1-2
d_call: -
cdr3_length: 13
clone_size: -
v_call: TRBV6-5
cdr3_nt: TGTGCCAGCAGTTACTCGAGGGGCGGAGGCTACACCTTC
cdr3_aa: CASSYSRGGGYTF

j_call: TRBJ1-5
d_call: -
cdr3_length: 14
clone_size: many
v_call: TRBV27
cdr3_nt: TGTGCCAGCAGCCTCCAGGGTCATCGACAGCCCCAGCATTTT
cdr3_aa: CASSLQGHRQPQHF

j_call: TRBJ1-1
d_call: -
cdr3_length: 15
clone_size: many
v_call: TRBV9
cdr3_nt: TGTGCCAGCAGCGTGAAAACGGACTTGAACACTGAAGCTTTCTTT
cdr3_aa: CASSVKTDLNTEAFF

j_call: TRBJ1-1
d_call: TRBD1
cdr3_length: 15
clone_size: -
v_call: TRBV28
cdr3_nt: TGTGCCAGCAGAACCGGGACAGGGTGGGACACTGAAGCTTTCTTT
cdr3_aa: CASRTGTGWDTEAFF

j_call: TRBJ2-7
d_call: -
cdr3_length: 15
clone_size: many
v_call: TRBV11-2
cdr3_nt: TGTGCCAGCAGCTTAGTCCAAGACATCTACTACGAGCAGTACTTC
cdr3_aa: CASSLVQDIYYEQYF

j_call: TRBJ2-7
d_call: TRBD2
cdr3_length: 15
clone_size: many
v_call: TRBV11-2
cdr3_nt: TGTGCCAGCAGCCATCATGGGGGGGACGGATACGAGCAGTACTTC
cdr3_aa: CASSHHGGDGYEQYF

j_call: TRBJ1-1
d_call: TRBD1
cdr3_length: 13
clone_size: -
v_call: TRBV20-1
cdr3_nt: TGCAGTGCTAGAGGACAGGGGGCCCCTGAAGCTTTCTTT
cdr3_aa: CSARGQGAPEAFF

j_call: TRBJ2-3
d_call: TRBD2
cdr3_length: 17
clone_size: -
v_call: TRBV7-2
cdr3_nt: TGTGCCAGCAGCCGCACTAGCGGGGGGGCGGGCACAGATACGCAGTATTTT
cdr3_aa: CASSRTSGGAGTDTQYF

j_call: TRBJ2-7
d_call: -
cdr3_length: 17
clone_size: many
v_call: TRBV7-3
cdr3_nt: TGTGCCAGCAGACCCGGACAGCTCCCCTTGTCCCGCTACGAGCAGTACTTC
cdr3_aa: CASRPGQLPLSRYEQYF

j_call: TRBJ1-1
d_call: -
cdr3_length: 15
clone_size: many
v_call: TRBV24-1
cdr3_nt: TGTGCCACCAGGATACGGGTTTGGGTGTACACTGAAGCTTTCTTT
cdr3_aa: CATRIRVWVYTEAFF

j_call: TRBJ1-2
d_call: TRBD1
cdr3_length: 17
clone_size: many
v_call: TRBV6-5
cdr3_nt: TGTGCCAGCAGTTACCAGGCAGGGGGCAAGGGGATCTATGGCTACACCTTC
cdr3_aa: CASSYQAGGKGIYGYTF

j_call: TRBJ2-5
d_call: -
cdr3_length: 15
clone_size: many
v_call: TRBV19
cdr3_nt: TGTGCCAGTAACTTTCGGGCAGGGGTGGGGGAGACCCAGTACTTC
cdr3_aa: CASNFRAGVGETQYF

j_call: TRBJ1-2
d_call: TRBD1
cdr3_length: 13
clone_size: many
v_call: TRBV20-1
cdr3_nt: TGCAGTGCCGCGGGACAGGGTGGCTATGGCTACACCTTC
cdr3_aa: CSAAGQGGYGYTF

j_call: TRBJ2-2
d_call: -
cdr3_length: 14
clone_size: many
v_call: TRBV6-1
cdr3_nt: TGTGCCAGCGCGAGGGGACTGAACACCGGGGAGCTGTTTTTT
cdr3_aa: CASARGLNTGELFF

j_call: TRBJ2-3
d_call: -
cdr3_length: 15
clone_size: many
v_call: TRBV6-9
cdr3_nt: TGTGCCAGCAGTTACACGTCCCTCGGCGCAGATACGCAGTATTTT
cdr3_aa: CASSYTSLGADTQYF

j_call: TRBJ2-2
d_call: -
cdr3_length: 15
clone_size: many
v_call: TRBV27
cdr3_nt: TGTGCCAGCAGTCCAACCCCAAGGATGACCGGGGAGCTGTTTTTT
cdr3_aa: CASSPTPRMTGELFF

j_call: TRBJ1-2
d_call: -
cdr3_length: 14
clone_size: few
v_call: TRBV4-1
cdr3_nt: TGCGCCAGCAGGGGAGACAGTTTCTCCTATGGCTACACCTTC
cdr3_aa: CASRGDSFSYGYTF

j_call: TRBJ2-3
d_call: TRBD2
cdr3_length: 17
clone_size: many
v_call: TRBV20-1
cdr3_nt: TGCAGTGCGGTCGGGACTAGCGGGGGGGCCGGCCCAGATACGCAGTATTTT
cdr3_aa: CSAVGTSGGAGPDTQYF

j_call: TRBJ2-6
d_call: TRBD1
cdr3_length: 18
clone_size: -
v_call: TRBV28
cdr3_nt: TGTGCCAGCAGTTATGACAGGGGGCGAAGGTCTGGGGCCAACGTCCTGACTTTC
cdr3_aa: CASSYDRGRRSGANVLTF

j_call: TRBJ2-4
d_call: -
cdr3_length: 16
clone_size: many
v_call: TRBV10-1
cdr3_nt: TGCGCCAGCAGTGAGTCTTGGACAGAAGGGCGAAACATTCAGTACTTC
cdr3_aa: CASSESWTEGRNIQYF

j_call: TRBJ1-1
d_call: -
cdr3_length: 15
clone_size: many
v_call: TRBV6-5
cdr3_nt: TGTGCCAGCAGTTACTCCGCGACAGGAAACACTGAAGCTTTCTTT
cdr3_aa: CASSYSATGNTEAFF

j_call: TRBJ2-3
d_call: TRBD2
cdr3_length: 16
clone_size: many
v_call: TRBV7-2
cdr3_nt: TGTGCCAGCACCTCTCCAACTAGCGATGGGGCAGATACGCAGTATTTT
cdr3_aa: CASTSPTSDGADTQYF

j_call: TRBJ2-1
d_call: TRBD2
cdr3_length: 15
clone_size: many
v_call: TRBV9
cdr3_nt: TGTGCCAGCAGCGTAGGGGGCGGGGGAGGCAATGAGCAGTTCTTC
cdr3_aa: CASSVGGGGGNEQFF

j_call: TRBJ2-1
d_call: -
cdr3_length: 13
clone_size: many
v_call: TRBV6-1
cdr3_nt: TGTGCCACTCAACGGGAACTATACAATGAGCAGTTCTTC
cdr3_aa: CATQRELYNEQFF

j_call: TRBJ2-7
d_call: TRBD1
cdr3_length: 13
clone_size: many
v_call: TRBV20-1
cdr3_nt: TGCAGTGCTAGAGCGGACAGGTTCGACGAGCAGTACTTC
cdr3_aa: CSARADRFDEQYF

j_call: TRBJ1-1
d_call: -
cdr3_length: 12
clone_size: many
v_call: TRBV6-2/TRBV6-3
cdr3_nt: TGTGCCAGCAACGGTGGGAACACTGAAGCTTTCTTT
cdr3_aa: CASNGGNTEAFF

j_call: TRBJ2-2
d_call: -
cdr3_length: 15
clone_size: many
v_call: TRBV11-3
cdr3_nt: TGTGCCAGCAGCTTAGATGCCCCGAACACCGGGGAGCTGTTTTTT
cdr3_aa: CASSLDAPNTGELFF

j_call: TRBJ1-2
d_call: -
cdr3_length: 14
clone_size: many
v_call: TRBV20-1
cdr3_nt: TGCAGTGCTAGAGAGGACAGTTACCTCTATGGCTACACCTTC
cdr3_aa: CSAREDSYLYGYTF

j_call: TRBJ1-3
d_call: -
cdr3_length: 17
clone_size: many
v_call: TRBV5-5
cdr3_nt: TGTGCCAGCAGACCCACTCTGGGACTGGGGAATGGAAACACCATATATTTT
cdr3_aa: CASRPTLGLGNGNTIYF

j_call: TRBJ2-1
d_call: -
cdr3_length: 16
clone_size: -
v_call: TRBV7-9
cdr3_nt: TGTGCCAGCAGCTCCTCGACAGGCGGAGATTTCAATGAGCAGTTCTTC
cdr3_aa: CASSSSTGGDFNEQFF

j_call: TRBJ2-1
d_call: TRBD2
cdr3_length: 17
clone_size: many
v_call: TRBV10-3
cdr3_nt: TGTGCCATCAGTGAGTCCGTGGGACTAGCGGGGGGCAATGAGCAGTTCTTC
cdr3_aa: CAISESVGLAGGNEQFF

j_call: TRBJ1-3
d_call: TRBD1
cdr3_length: 15
clone_size: many
v_call: TRBV2
cdr3_nt: TGTGCCAGCAGACAGGGGTGGAACTCTGGAAACACCATATATTTT
cdr3_aa: CASRQGWNSGNTIYF

j_call: TRBJ2-1
d_call: TRBD2
cdr3_length: 18
clone_size: few
v_call: TRBV10-3
cdr3_nt: TGTGCCATCAGTGAGTCGCGCGGGGGCCTAGCGGGGGACAATGAGCAGTTCTTC
cdr3_aa: CAISESRGGLAGDNEQFF

j_call: TRBJ2-1
d_call: TRBD2
cdr3_length: 15
clone_size: many
v_call: TRBV5-4
cdr3_nt: TGTGCCAGCAGCTTGGGGGGAGGGACCTATAATGAGCAGTTCTTC
cdr3_aa: CASSLGGGTYNEQFF

j_call: TRBJ1-5
d_call: TRBD1
cdr3_length: 16
clone_size: many
v_call: TRBV6-1
cdr3_nt: TGTGCCAGCAGCACGGACGGGACAGCCTTGTGGCAGCCCCAGCATTTT
cdr3_aa: CASSTDGTALWQPQHF

j_call: TRBJ2-1
d_call: -
cdr3_length: 12
clone_size: many
v_call: TRBV29-1
cdr3_nt: TGCAGCGTCCGTGGCTCCTACAATGAGCAGTTCTTC
cdr3_aa: CSVRGSYNEQFF

j_call: TRBJ1-3
d_call: TRBD1
cdr3_length: 16
clone_size: many
v_call: TRBV11-3
cdr3_nt: TGTGCCAGCAGCCGAGGACAGGGGGGCTCTGGAAACACCATATATTTT
cdr3_aa: CASSRGQGGSGNTIYF

j_call: TRBJ2-1
d_call: TRBD2
cdr3_length: 13
clone_size: -
v_call: TRBV12-3/TRBV12-4
cdr3_nt: TGTGCCAGCAGTCTTAGCGGGGGGCATGAGCAGTTCTTC
cdr3_aa: CASSLSGGHEQFF

j_call: TRBJ2-7
d_call: -
cdr3_length: 14
clone_size: many
v_call: TRBV18
cdr3_nt: TGTGCCAGCTCACCACGGCAGGAGCTGGACGAGCAGTACTTC
cdr3_aa: CASSPRQELDEQYF

j_call: TRBJ2-7
d_call: TRBD2
cdr3_length: 14
clone_size: many
v_call: TRBV2
cdr3_nt: TGTGCCAGCAGCGCCGGGACTAGTTACGACGAGCAGTACTTC
cdr3_aa: CASSAGTSYDEQYF

j_call: TRBJ2-3
d_call: -
cdr3_length: 15
clone_size: many
v_call: TRBV12-5
cdr3_nt: TGTGCTAGTGGCCGAGGGGAACCCTACTCAGATACGCAGTATTTT
cdr3_aa: CASGRGEPYSDTQYF

j_call: TRBJ1-1
d_call: -
cdr3_length: 11
clone_size: few
v_call: TRBV19
cdr3_nt: TGTGCCAGTAGTATAGGGACTGAAGCTTTCTTT
cdr3_aa: CASSIGTEAFF

j_call: TRBJ2-7
d_call: TRBD2
cdr3_length: 15
clone_size: many
v_call: TRBV6-1
cdr3_nt: TGTGCCAGCAGTCCAGCCACTAGCGCACTTTACGAGCAGTACTTC
cdr3_aa: CASSPATSALYEQYF

j_call: TRBJ2-7
d_call: -
cdr3_length: 13
clone_size: -
v_call: TRBV7-2
cdr3_nt: TGTGCCAGCAGCTTATCTAGGGACTACGAGCAGTACTTC
cdr3_aa: CASSLSRDYEQYF

j_call: TRBJ2-7
d_call: TRBD1
cdr3_length: 14
clone_size: many
v_call: TRBV6-1
cdr3_nt: TGTGCCAGCAGTCCCGACAGGGCCCCCCACGAGCAGTACTTC
cdr3_aa: CASSPDRAPHEQYF

j_call: TRBJ1-1
d_call: -
cdr3_length: 17
clone_size: many
v_call: TRBV11-2
cdr3_nt: TGTGCCAGCAGCTTAGTGTGGCGGGGTCGGAGAAACACTGAAGCTTTCTTT
cdr3_aa: CASSLVWRGRRNTEAFF

j_call: TRBJ2-1
d_call: TRBD2
cdr3_length: 17
clone_size: -
v_call: TRBV14
cdr3_nt: TGTGCCAGCAGCCGTGGACTAGCGGGAGGAAAGCGCAATGAGCAGTTCTTC
cdr3_aa: CASSRGLAGGKRNEQFF

j_call: TRBJ2-3
d_call: TRBD2
cdr3_length: 16
clone_size: -
v_call: TRBV9
cdr3_nt: TGTGCCAGCAGCTCCCAGCCGACTAGCGGGCTAGATACGCAGTATTTT
cdr3_aa: CASSSQPTSGLDTQYF

j_call: TRBJ1-1
d_call: TRBD1
cdr3_length: 15
clone_size: many
v_call: TRBV19
cdr3_nt: TGTGCCAGTAATTCCCCCGGGACAGGGGTCACTGAAGCTTTCTTT
cdr3_aa: CASNSPGTGVTEAFF

j_call: TRBJ2-7
d_call: -
cdr3_length: 14
clone_size: -
v_call: TRBV5-6
cdr3_nt: TGTGCCAGCAGCACGGGACGGTCCTACTACGAGCAGTACTTC
cdr3_aa: CASSTGRSYYEQYF

j_call: TRBJ2-7
d_call: TRBD1
cdr3_length: 14
clone_size: many
v_call: TRBV7-2
cdr3_nt: TGTGCCAGCAGCGCTCAGGGGGCAAGGAACGAGCAGTACTTC
cdr3_aa: CASSAQGARNEQYF